The 22 T cell receptor beta chains below all came from one sample that was sequenced in a study of T cells in localized non-small cell lung cancer. Using immunoSEQ multiplex PCR, the repertoire was profiled, and TCRdb retains in-frame clones only, with some absent. The sample contains around 6,000 clones, about 87% of which appear only once. The material was peripheral blood, obtained before any cancer treatment. The receptor set was obtained from a male donor older than 55 with stage I lung adenocarcinoma.

The chain has TRBV6-1 and TRBJ1-2; D is ambiguous. The V gene's germline CDR1 is MNHNS and CDR2 SASEGT. This CDR3 has 14 amino acids. With 8 bases removed from V and 8 bases from J, the gap between germline ends came to 21 bases. CDR3 sequence: CASELGSRGGGYTF. CDR3 DNA: TGTGCCAGCGAGTTGGGCTCCCGCGGAGGAGGCTACACCTTC.

The rearrangement links TRBV12-2 to TRBJ1-3; TRBD1 is taken as the D call from the table, unchecked against the DNA. TRBV12-2 is recorded as a pseudogene. The CDR3 contains 19 residues. The CDR3 loop reads CASRRYGQALRVSGNTIYF. The CDR3, as DNA: TGTGCAAGTCGCCGTTATGGACAGGCACTACGGGTCTCTGGAAACACCATATATTTT.

The CDR3 coding sequence is TGTGCCAGCAGCCCTGGGACAGGGGGAGGCTACACCTTC. Translating it yields CASSPGTGGGYTF. This chain uses TRBV11-3 with TRBJ1-2, with 11 positions matching TRBD1. V was clipped by 5 bases and J by 8 bases; unmatched bases: 4. In germline, CDR1 is SGHNT, CDR2 YENEEA. There are 13 residues in the CDR3.

The V and J genes are TRBV11-2 and TRBJ2-1; D remains ambiguous. CDR1 and CDR2 from the germline V gene are SGHAT and FQNNGV. With 5 bases removed from V and 3 bases from J, the gap between germline ends came to 11 bases. The CDR3 covers 14 residues. The CDR3: CASSAEVRYNEQFF. In nucleotides, the CDR3 is TGTGCCAGCAGCGCAGAGGTCCGCTACAATGAGCAGTTCTTC.

This clone was counted only a few times. This sequence joins TRBV7-2 and TRBJ2-1; tentative D call: TRBD2 (6 bases). The CDR3 has 16 amino acids. V gave up 6 bases and J gave up 0 bases, with 15 bases separating them. Germline loops: CDR1 SGHTA, CDR2 FQGNSA. The CDR3 sequence: CASRSRAGSSYNEQFF. CDR3 bases: TGTGCCAGCAGGTCCCGGGCGGGGAGCTCCTACAATGAGCAGTTCTTC.

This chain connects TRBV19 to TRBJ1-1, with D hard to call. The CDR3 is 13 residues long. The V gene's germline CDR1 is LNHDA and CDR2 SQIVND (reference sequence). Trimming removed 5 bases at V and 3 bases at J, with 10 bases between. The chain's CDR3 is CASSPALDTEAFF. In nucleotides, the CDR3 is TGTGCCAGTAGTCCGGCCCTTGACACTGAAGCTTTCTTT.

This chain joins TRBV6-1 and TRBJ1-2, with D maybe TRBD1 (5 bases). This CDR3 has 15 amino acids. The V gene lost 7 bases and the J gene lost 8 bases, with 23 bases spanning the gap. Germline CDR1 is MNHNS and CDR2 is SASEGT. In DNA, the CDR3 is TGTGCCAGCACCCAGAGCGGGGGAGCCTCCCCCGGCTACACCTTC. Protein product: CASTQSGGASPGYTF.

The chain uses TRBV11-2 and TRBJ1-1; 9 bases match TRBD1. The CDR3 has 13 amino acids. With V trimmed by 4 bases and J by 5 bases, 2 bases remained unmatched. Germline V lookup: CDR1 SGHAT, CDR2 FQNNGV. The CDR3: CASSWDRATEAFF. DNA of the CDR3: TGTGCCAGCAGCTGGGACAGGGCGACTGAAGCTTTCTTT.

In this sample, this clone turned up a few times. The J gene is TRBJ2-3, the V gene TRBV5-4; TRBD1 might be the D (6 bases). Germline V CDR1 and CDR2: SGHNT, YYREEE (reference sequence). Trimming left V 4 bases short and J 1 base short, with 16 bases between. This CDR3 region has 16 residues. CDR3 sequence reads: CASSLGSAGGTDTQYF. Here the CDR3 DNA reads TGTGCCAGCAGCCTCGGTTCAGCAGGGGGCACAGATACGCAGTATTTT.

This chain uses TRBV7-6 with TRBJ2-7; D call uncertain. Germline V gene sequence: CDR1 SGHVS, CDR2 FNYEAQ. V dropped 4 bases and J dropped 6 bases, with 13 bases sitting between them. CDR3 length: 13 amino acids. CDR3 region: CASSSSPLREQYV. DNA of the CDR3: TGTGCCAGCAGCTCCAGTCCGCTACGCGAGCAGTACGTC.

J is TRBJ2-1 and V is TRBV19; the D call may be TRBD1 or TRBD2 (5 bases each). The germline V and J ends were trimmed by 9 bases and 9 bases, with 12 bases remaining between them. The CDR3 consists of 11 residues. Germline V gene lookup returns CDR1 LNHDA and CDR2 SQIVND (reference sequence). CDR3 region: CASDSSAEQFF. In nucleotides, the CDR3 is TGTGCCAGCGACAGTAGCGCTGAGCAGTTCTTC.

The chain joins TRBV5-1 to TRBJ2-1; D call uncertain. The CDR3 has 16 amino acids. CDR1 and CDR2 from the germline V gene are SGHRS and YFSETQ. V lost 3 bases and J lost 5, with 18 bases in between. The CDR3 DNA reads as TGCGCCAGCAGCTCCGGATTCGTCCGTACAAACAATGAGCAGTTCTTC. The encoded protein is CASSSGFVRTNNEQFF.

The CDR3 DNA is TGTGCCAGCAGTGAAGCGCTTCTATGGCAGGGCGCGGGGGGCTACACCTTC. Translation gives CASSEALLWQGAGGYTF. The chain is built from TRBV2 and TRBJ1-2, with a possible D match to TRBD1 (5 bases). Germline V CDR1 and CDR2: SNHLY, FYNNEI. The CDR3 has 17 residues. V lost 0 bases and J lost 8, with 22 bases in between.

V gene TRBV6-1 combines with J gene TRBJ2-2; a weak D match, TRBD2 (6 bases). The CDR3 has 16 amino acids. Trimming took 4 bases from V and 4 from J, leaving 16 bases between them. Germline CDR1 and CDR2: MNHNS and SASEGT. The CDR3 DNA reads as TGTGCCAGCAGTGCCTCCTACGGGGGAGGCACCGGGGAGCTGTTTTTT. Translating it yields CASSASYGGGTGELFF.

The rearrangement uses TRBV6-1 and TRBJ1-4, with D unresolved. Trimming stripped 6 bases from V and 7 bases from J, with 18 bases between. The CDR3 covers 15 residues. Germline CDR1 MNHNS, CDR2 SASEGT. For the CDR3, the DNA is TGTGCCAGCAGGGTAGGTGGTTCCGCCGGTGAAAAACTGTTTTTT. Translating gives CASRVGGSAGEKLFF.

V usage is TRBV6-5 and J usage is TRBJ1-2; TRBD1 aligns across 10 bases. The ends lost 2 bases at V and 3 bases at J; junction bases unmatched: 3. From germline, CDR1 is MNHEY and CDR2 SVGAGI. The CDR3 totals 15 residues. The CDR3 bases are TGTGCCAGCAGTTACGGGGACAGGGGCCACTATGGCTACACCTTC. Translation: CASSYGDRGHYGYTF.

The table lists this clone with a count of one. This chain links TRBV7-3 with TRBJ2-2, with 9 bases aligning to TRBD2. The CDR3 extends over 15 amino acids. Losses at the gene ends were 5 bases for V and 3 bases for J; bases not matched to a gene: 4. Looked up from germline, CDR1 is SGHTA and CDR2 is FQGTGA. Here the CDR3 reads CASSMTSGYTGELFF. Written as DNA, the CDR3 is TGTGCCAGCAGCATGACTAGCGGTTACACCGGGGAGCTGTTTTTT.

The chain combines TRBV6-1 with TRBJ2-5; 11 bases map to TRBD1. The germline gives CDR1 MNHNS, CDR2 SASEGT. The V and J ends lost 6 bases and 4 bases, in that order; junction bases with no gene match: 7. CDR3 length: 15 residues. CDR3 loop: CASSAGQGEGETQYF. CDR3 sequence (DNA): TGTGCCAGCAGCGCGGGACAGGGGGAAGGAGAGACCCAGTACTTC.

This clone was seen only once. The genes are TRBV27 and TRBJ2-5, with D perhaps TRBD1 (6 bases). Trimming cost V 3 bases and J 4 bases, with 12 bases left between them. The CDR3 has 14 residues. The germline CDR1 and CDR2 sequences are MNHEY and SMNVEV (reference sequence). The CDR3 region has the DNA TGTGCCAGCAGTTTCAGGAGAGGGGGAGAGACCCAGTACTTC. It specifies CASSFRRGGETQYF.

The gene calls are TRBV7-2 and TRBJ2-3; D is undetermined. Germline V gives CDR1 SGHTA, CDR2 FQGNSA. This CDR3 region has 12 residues. V lost 3 bases and J lost 3, with 4 bases in between. For the CDR3, the DNA is TGTGCCAGCAGCTTGATAACAGATACGCAGTATTTT. It specifies CASSLITDTQYF. Drawing the rest from reference TRBV7-2 and TRBJ2-3, the complete variable domain is GAGVSQSPSNKVTEKGKDVELRCDPISGHTALYWYRQSLGQGLEFLIYFQGNSAPDKSGLPSDRFSAERTGGSVSTLTIQRTQQEDSAVYLCASSLITDTQYFGPGTRLTVL.

This chain links TRBV6-1 with TRBJ1-6; D may be TRBD1 (5 bases). Germline V lookup: CDR1 MNHNS, CDR2 SASEGT. The V end lost 2 bases, the J end lost 7 bases, and 18 bases lay between the germline ends. The CDR3 has 17 amino acids. Here the CDR3 reads CASSEMYSGTANSPLHF. The CDR3 DNA reads TGTGCCAGCAGTGAAATGTACTCCGGGACGGCAAATTCACCCCTCCACTTT.

This clone is labeled large (0.1 to 1%). The chain combines TRBV6-5 with TRBJ2-7; D not certain. CDR1 MNHEY and CDR2 SVGAGI come from the germline V gene. The CDR3 length is 13 residues. Trimming cost V 5 bases and J 6 bases, with 14 bases left between them. CDR3 sequence reads: CASSPTRAGEQYV. CDR3 nucleotides: TGTGCCAGCAGTCCGACCCGAGCAGGCGAGCAGTACGTC.